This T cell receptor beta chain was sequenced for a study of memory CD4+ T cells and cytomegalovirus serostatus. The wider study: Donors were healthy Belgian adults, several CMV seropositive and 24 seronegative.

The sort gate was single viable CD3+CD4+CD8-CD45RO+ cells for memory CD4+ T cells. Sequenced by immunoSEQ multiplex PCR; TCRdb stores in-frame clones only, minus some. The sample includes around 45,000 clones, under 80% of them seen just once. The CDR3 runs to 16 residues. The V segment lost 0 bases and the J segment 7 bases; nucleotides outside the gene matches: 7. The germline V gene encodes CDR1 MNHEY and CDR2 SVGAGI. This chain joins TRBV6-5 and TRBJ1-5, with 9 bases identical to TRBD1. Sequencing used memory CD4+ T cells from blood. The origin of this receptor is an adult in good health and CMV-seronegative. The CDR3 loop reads CASSYSTPGQGQPQHF. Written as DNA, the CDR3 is TGTGCCAGCAGTTACTCGACCCCGGGACAGGGACAGCCCCAGCATTTT.